This T cell receptor (beta chain) is from a study of blood T cell repertoires in COVID-19. Study details: The analysed material was cDNA or gDNA that came from T cells, B-cell-depleted T cells, or PBMCs.

Only a few counts were recorded for this clone. Study processing details: The assay estimated nucleated cells by amplifying reference gene primers. The method was immunoSEQ multiplex PCR; TCRdb's version includes in-frame clones alone and lacks a portion of them. The D gene and trimming were derived from the DNA, and the V and J assignments and clone size from that table. The table lists roughly 200,000 clones, roughly 81% of them singletons. CDR1 is SGHDN and CDR2 is FVKESK in the germline V gene. The CDR3 covers 15 residues. Deletions cut 2 bases from V and 4 bases from J, with 12 bases between. The specimen was peripheral blood. The clonotype comes from a woman between 40 and 50 years old with COVID-19, enrolled during active disease. The rearrangement links TRBV14 to TRBJ1-3, with D uncertain. The CDR3 region has the DNA TGTGCCAGCAGCCAAACTAGAGTCCCCGGAAACACCATATATTTT. It is translated as CASSQTRVPGNTIYF.